These 19 T cell receptor beta chains came from one sample sequenced in a study of cytomegalovirus exposure and HLA in healthy donors. The PCR ran on 60 Vbeta and 13 Jbeta primers. The repertoire was sequenced with immunoSEQ multiplex PCR; TCRdb's copy has only in-frame clones and lacks some. The profile covers under 200,000 clones, with 75% appearing a single time and about 2.7% taken by the ten largest. The sequenced sample consisted of PBMCs. Every receptor here comes from a woman in her 50s in good health and CMV-seropositive.

V usage is TRBV9 and J usage is TRBJ1-2, with TRBD1 matching 8 bases. Germline V gives CDR1 SGDLS, CDR2 YYNGEE. There are 15 residues in the CDR3. Unmatched junction bases numbered 8, after V lost 4 bases and J lost 3 bases. CDR3 DNA: TGTGCCAGCAGCACAGGGGGGGGAGGAGACTATGGCTACACCTTC. It codes for CASSTGGGGDYGYTF.

The rearrangement links TRBV5-5 to TRBJ2-7; D possibly corresponds to TRBD1 (5 bases). CDR3 size: 14 residues. Germline V gene sequence: CDR1 SGHKS, CDR2 YYEKEE (reference sequence). Trimming shortened V by 3 bases and J by 3 bases, and 13 bases separated the two germline ends. The CDR3 is CASSYQWGYYEQYF. The CDR3 DNA follows: TGTGCCAGCAGCTACCAATGGGGCTACTACGAGCAGTACTTC.

This clone was observed a handful of times. The V gene is TRBV5-1, the J gene TRBJ2-7, with 7 bases identical to TRBD1. The CDR3 is made up of 16 amino acids. J lost 4 bases, V lost 1 base, and 11 bases had no gene match. Germline V gene data show CDR1 as SGHRS and CDR2 as YFSETQ. CDR3 bases: TGCGCCAGCAGCTTGAATCCAGCCGGGACAGAATACGAGCAGTACTTC. This translates into CASSLNPAGTEYEQYF.

This clone was recorded a few times. Additional DNA sequences in this sample encode the identical CDR3. This chain links TRBV5-1 with TRBJ1-1; 7 nucleotides align to TRBD1. Germline V CDR1 and CDR2: SGHRS, YFSETQ. The CDR3 runs 14 residues. Losses at the gene ends were 4 bases for V and 2 bases for J; bases not matched to a gene: 5. This CDR3 is CASSPRTGNTEAFF. The CDR3 DNA is TGCGCCAGCAGCCCTCGGACAGGAAACACTGAAGCTTTCTTT. The entire variable domain, with the rest obtained from reference TRBV5-1 and TRBJ1-1, is as follows: KAGVTQTPRYLIKTRGQQVTLSCSPISGHRSVSWYQQTPGQGLQFLFEYFSETQRNKGNFPGRFSGRQFSNSRSEMNVSTLELGDSALYLCASSPRTGNTEAFFGQGTRLTVV.

This clone was counted only a few times. This chain links TRBV7-9 with TRBJ2-7; tentative D call: TRBD2 (8 bases). CDR1 SEHNR and CDR2 FQNEAQ come from the germline V gene (reference sequence). This CDR3 region has 18 residues. The V and J ends lost 2 bases and 5 bases respectively, with 25 bases between them. For the CDR3, the DNA is TGTGCCAGCAGCTTATGGGGGGGTAGCGGGGTGGGGACAGACGAGCAGTACTTC. Its translation: CASSLWGGSGVGTDEQYF.

The chain has TRBV5-4 and TRBJ1-2; a possible D gene is TRBD1 (6 bases). The V and J ends lost 0 bases and 2 bases respectively, with 8 bases between them. CDR3 size: 14 residues. Per the germline V gene, CDR1 is SGHNT and CDR2 is YYREEE (reference sequence). In DNA form, the CDR3 reads TGTGCCAGCAGCTTGGTGGGGGCCAACTATGGCTACACCTTC. Translating gives CASSLVGANYGYTF. Together with reference TRBV5-4 and TRBJ1-2, the CDR3 gives the full variable domain: ETGVTQSPTHLIKTRGQQVTLRCSSQSGHNTVSWYQQALGQGPQFIFQYYREEENGRGNFPPRFSGLQFPNYSSELNVNALELDDSALYLCASSLVGANYGYTFGSGTRLTVV.

The V gene is TRBV5-6, the J gene TRBJ2-4; D is possibly TRBD2 (6 bases). The CDR3 totals 13 residues. Trimming left V 6 bases short and J 3 bases short, with 10 bases between. Per germline, CDR1 SGHDT and CDR2 YYEEEE. The CDR3 loop reads CASTSGSKNIQYF. CDR3 nucleotide sequence: TGTGCCAGCACCTCCGGGAGCAAAAACATTCAGTACTTC. The full variable domain, rest sourced from reference TRBV5-6 and TRBJ2-4, is DAGVTQSPTHLIKTRGQQVTLRCSPKSGHDTVSWYQQALGQGPQFIFQYYEEEERQRGNFPDRFSGHQFPNYSSELNVNALLLGDSALYLCASTSGSKNIQYFGAGTRLSVL.

The DNA for the CDR3 is TGTGCCAGCAGTGAGACAGGGGGCTCCTATAATTCACCCCTCCACTTT. As protein: CASSETGGSYNSPLHF. The rearrangement uses TRBV6-1 and TRBJ1-6, with 9 bases lining up with TRBD1. This CDR3 region has 16 residues. Germline lookup yields CDR1 MNHNS and CDR2 SASEGT. V lost 3 bases to trimming and J lost 0 bases; unmatched junction nucleotides: 0.

The chain is built from TRBV6-1 and TRBJ2-7; maybe TRBD2 (5 bases). Looked up from germline, CDR1 is MNHNS and CDR2 is SASEGT. Trimming removed 2 bases at V and 6 bases at J, with 14 bases between. The CDR3 consists of 14 residues. The CDR3 is CASSEYPGVGEQYF. The CDR3 nucleotides read TGTGCCAGCAGTGAATACCCCGGGGTGGGCGAGCAGTACTTC.

J is TRBJ2-3 and V is TRBV7-9, with 10 bases fitting TRBD2. This CDR3 comprises 15 residues. V dropped 5 bases and J dropped 5; count of bases not matched to a gene: 7. CDR1 SEHNR and CDR2 FQNEAQ come from the germline V gene (reference sequence). The CDR3 loop is CASSLSGGAGDTQYF. The CDR3 region has the DNA TGTGCCAGCAGCCTCAGCGGGGGGGCTGGAGATACGCAGTATTTT.

This chain connects TRBV5-1 to TRBJ1-1; TRBD1 matches 8 bases. CDR3 length: 15 residues. J was trimmed by 4 bases and V by 4 bases; bases with no gene match: 9. CDR1 is SGHRS, CDR2 YFSETQ, per germline. CDR3 sequence reads: CASSPGQGLSTEAFF. In DNA form, the CDR3 reads TGCGCCAGCAGCCCTGGACAGGGTCTAAGCACTGAAGCTTTCTTT.

The rearrangement joins TRBV7-9 to TRBJ2-3; TRBD2 agrees at 9 bases. V shed 6 bases, J shed 8 bases, and the junction held 9 bases outside the gene matches. CDR3 size: 14 residues. Germline lookup yields CDR1 SEHNR and CDR2 FQNEAQ (reference sequence). The CDR3 coding sequence is TGTGCCAGCAGTCCCGGGACTAGCCGAAGTACGCAGTATTTT. It translates to CASSPGTSRSTQYF. The full variable domain, in which reference TRBV7-9 and TRBJ2-3 provide the parts outside the CDR3, is DTGVSQNPRHKITKRGQNVTFRCDPISEHNRLYWYRQTLGQGPEFLTYFQNEAQLEKSRLLSDRFSAERPKGSFSTLEIQRTEQGDSAMYLCASSPGTSRSTQYFGPGTRLTVL.

The chain combines TRBV19 with TRBJ1-2; 7 bases map to TRBD1. CDR1 and CDR2 (germline): LNHDA, SQIVND (reference sequence). The CDR3 runs to 15 residues. The J segment lost 6 bases and the V segment lost 5 bases, leaving 12 bases of the junction unmatched. CDR3 DNA: TGTGCCAGTAGTCCCTTTAGGGGGACAGACCATGGCTACACCTTC. Translation: CASSPFRGTDHGYTF.

This clone was seen a single time. The chain recombines TRBV19 with TRBJ1-3, with TRBD1 matching over 8 bases. This CDR3 has 14 amino acids. V lost 3 bases, J lost 8 bases, and 6 bases stayed unmatched. Germline CDR1 is LNHDA and CDR2 is SQIVND (reference sequence). CDR3 sequence (DNA): TGTGCCAGTAGTATGCTCGGACAGGGCCACACCATATATTTT. Protein: CASSMLGQGHTIYF.

This clone was observed a few times. The rearrangement uses TRBV30 and TRBJ2-1, with TRBD1 identical over 7 bases. CDR1 and CDR2 from the germline V gene are GTSNPN and SVGIG (reference sequence). This CDR3 spans 13 amino acids. V was pared by 5 bases and J by 10 bases, with 11 bases of the junction left unmatched. The DNA for the CDR3 is TGTGCCTGGGACTCGACAGGGCACGAGGAGCAGTTCTTC. As protein: CAWDSTGHEEQFF.

This chain joins TRBV4-1 and TRBJ2-5; 7 nucleotides match TRBD2. Trimming at V came to 4 bases and at J to 2 bases, leaving 7 bases not matched to a gene. The germline CDR1 and CDR2 sequences are MGHRA and YSYEKL. The CDR3 has 15 amino acids. CDR3 amino acids: CASSRDRTSQETQYF. In nucleotides, the CDR3 is TGCGCCAGCAGCCGGGACCGGACTAGTCAAGAGACCCAGTACTTC.

V and J are TRBV13 and TRBJ2-2, with D perhaps matching TRBD1 (6 bases). The CDR3 sequence is 15 residues long. Per germline, CDR1 PRHDT and CDR2 FYEKMQ (reference sequence). The V end was cut by 3 bases, the J end by 6 bases, with 14 bases between. CDR3 sequence: CASSFWGTQAGELFF. In DNA, the CDR3 is TGTGCCAGCAGCTTTTGGGGGACACAGGCCGGGGAGCTGTTTTTT.

The rearrangement links TRBV7-8 to TRBJ1-2, with D tentatively TRBD1 (5 bases). The germline gives CDR1 SGHVS, CDR2 FQNEAQ. This CDR3 has 13 residues. Trimming pared 5 bases from V and 2 bases from J, leaving 9 bases between. The CDR3 DNA reads as TGTGCCAGCAGCGTGGGGCTGAACTATGGCTACACCTTC. Translation: CASSVGLNYGYTF.

V is TRBV11-2 and J is TRBJ2-3, with 9 nucleotides matching TRBD1. Trimming cost V 6 bases and J 4 bases; bases outside gene matches: 14. This CDR3 is built from 17 residues. The V gene's germline CDR1 is SGHAT and CDR2 FQNNGV. The CDR3 region is CASSPALTGGRADTQYF. For the CDR3, the DNA is TGTGCCAGCAGTCCAGCCCTGACAGGGGGTCGTGCAGATACGCAGTATTTT. The complete variable domain, with remaining parts taken from reference TRBV11-2 and TRBJ2-3, reads EAGVAQSPRYKIIEKRQSVAFWCNPISGHATLYWYQQILGQGPKLLIQFQNNGVVDDSQLPKDRFSAERLKGVDSTLKIQPAKLEDSAVYLCASSPALTGGRADTQYFGPGTRLTVL.